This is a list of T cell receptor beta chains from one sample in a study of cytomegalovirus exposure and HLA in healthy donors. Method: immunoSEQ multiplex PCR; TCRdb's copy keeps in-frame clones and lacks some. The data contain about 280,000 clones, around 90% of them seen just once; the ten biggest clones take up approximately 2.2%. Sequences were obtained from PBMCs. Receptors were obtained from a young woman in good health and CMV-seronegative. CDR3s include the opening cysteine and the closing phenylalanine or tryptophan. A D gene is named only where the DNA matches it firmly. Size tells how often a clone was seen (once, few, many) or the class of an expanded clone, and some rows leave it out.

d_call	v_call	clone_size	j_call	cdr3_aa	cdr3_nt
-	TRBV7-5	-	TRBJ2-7	CARSPWSYEQYF	TGTGCCAGAAGCCCCTGGAGCTACGAGCAGTACTTC
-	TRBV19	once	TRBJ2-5	CASSISQGSETQYF	TGTGCCAGTAGTATATCTCAGGGTTCCGAGACCCAGTACTTC
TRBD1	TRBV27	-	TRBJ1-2	CASSLSPEGGQAYGYTF	TGTGCCAGCAGTTTATCTCCTGAGGGTGGACAGGCCTATGGCTACACCTTC
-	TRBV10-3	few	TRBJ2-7	CASGETVIYEQYF	TGTGCCTCCGGAGAGACAGTAATCTACGAGCAGTACTTC
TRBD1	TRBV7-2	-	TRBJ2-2	CASSATGLVTGELFF	TGTGCCAGCAGCGCGACAGGGTTGGTCACCGGGGAGCTGTTTTTT
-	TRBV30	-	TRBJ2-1	CAWSVRGSQFF	TGTGCCTGGAGTGTACGGGGGTCGCAGTTCTTC
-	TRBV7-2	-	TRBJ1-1	CASRMDSIGVAEAFF	TGTGCCAGCAGGATGGACAGTATTGGGGTCGCTGAAGCTTTCTTT
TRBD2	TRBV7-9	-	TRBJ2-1	CASSLVRGGRYNEQFF	TGTGCCAGCAGCTTAGTTCGGGGGGGCCGCTACAATGAGCAGTTCTTC
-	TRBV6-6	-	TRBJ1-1	CATLRGVWNTEAFF	TGTGCCACGCTCCGCGGTGTTTGGAACACTGAAGCTTTCTTT
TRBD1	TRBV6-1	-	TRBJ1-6	CASSEVRTGSSYNSPLHF	TGTGCCAGCAGTGAAGTAAGGACAGGGAGCTCCTATAATTCACCCCTCCACTTT
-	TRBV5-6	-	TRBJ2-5	CASSLNGVGQETQYF	TGTGCCAGCAGCTTGAACGGGGTTGGCCAAGAGACCCAGTACTTC
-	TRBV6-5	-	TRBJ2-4	CASSYRGLANIQYF	TGTGCCAGCAGTTACCGAGGGCTAGCGAACATTCAGTACTTC
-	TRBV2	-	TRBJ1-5	CASSPDRRSMSNQPQHF	TGTGCCAGCAGTCCCGACAGGCGATCGATGAGCAATCAGCCCCAGCATTTT
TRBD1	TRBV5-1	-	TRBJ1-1	CASSNAGQGNTEAFF	TGCGCCAGCAGCAATGCTGGACAGGGTAACACTGAAGCTTTCTTT
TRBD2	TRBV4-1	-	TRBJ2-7	CASSQGYGTSGSYEQYF	TGCGCCAGCAGCCAAGGGTACGGGACTAGCGGCAGCTACGAGCAGTACTTC
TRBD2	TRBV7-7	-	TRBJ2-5	CASSLGLAGGGIQETQYF	TGTGCTAGCAGCTTAGGGCTAGCGGGGGGCGGTATTCAAGAGACCCAGTACTTC
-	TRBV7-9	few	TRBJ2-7	CASSSGGWGEQYF	TGTGCCAGCAGCTCAGGAGGGTGGGGCGAGCAGTACTTC